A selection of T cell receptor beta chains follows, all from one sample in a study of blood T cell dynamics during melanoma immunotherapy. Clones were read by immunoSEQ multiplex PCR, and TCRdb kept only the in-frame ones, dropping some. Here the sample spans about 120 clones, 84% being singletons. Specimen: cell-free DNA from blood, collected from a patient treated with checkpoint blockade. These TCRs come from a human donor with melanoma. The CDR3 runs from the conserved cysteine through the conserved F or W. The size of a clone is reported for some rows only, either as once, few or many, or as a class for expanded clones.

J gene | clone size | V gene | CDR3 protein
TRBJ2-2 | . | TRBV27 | CASSLIPPGLAGAMNTGELFF
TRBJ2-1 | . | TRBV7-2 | CASSSNSGTGDNEQFF
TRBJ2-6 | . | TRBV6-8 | CASSYRASGGSGANVLTF
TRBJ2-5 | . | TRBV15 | CATSPMNRGQETQYF
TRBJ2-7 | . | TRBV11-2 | CASTIRGGGLSYEQYF
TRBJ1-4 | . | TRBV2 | CASSETSSTNEKLFF
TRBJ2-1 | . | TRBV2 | CASSYTDNEQFF
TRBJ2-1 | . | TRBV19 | CASSPTRLAGALGYNEQFF
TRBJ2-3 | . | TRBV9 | CASSVLAGPTDTQYF
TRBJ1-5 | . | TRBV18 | CASSPQGYGNQPQHF
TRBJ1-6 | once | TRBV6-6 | CASSYSPGQGNSPLHF
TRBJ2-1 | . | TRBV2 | CASLLAGGPGEQFF
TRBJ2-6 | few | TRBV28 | CASSSIQQSRANVLTF
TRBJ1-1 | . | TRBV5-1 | CASSPGLGVYTEAFF
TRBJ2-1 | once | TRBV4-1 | CASSQVIQTSGDHLF
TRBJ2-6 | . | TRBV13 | CASSPVPRGPGANVLTF
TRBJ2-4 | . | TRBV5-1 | CAGPSPSLIAKNIQYF
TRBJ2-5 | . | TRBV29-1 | CSVEFLGMFDETQYF
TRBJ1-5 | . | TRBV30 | CAYGRINQPQHF
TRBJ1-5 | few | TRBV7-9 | CASSLLGAGQPQHF
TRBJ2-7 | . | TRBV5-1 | CASSWTGPSYEQYF
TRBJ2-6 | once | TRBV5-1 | CASTLRGAPSGANVLTF
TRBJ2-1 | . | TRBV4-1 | CASSLQGASAYNEQFF
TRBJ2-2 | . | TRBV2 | CASATTGVGELFF
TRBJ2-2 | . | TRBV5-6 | CASSLVQGYGELFF
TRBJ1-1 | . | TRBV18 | CASSPADKNTEAFF
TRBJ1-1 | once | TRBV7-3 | CASSLKGLGTEAFF
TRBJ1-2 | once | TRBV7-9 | CASSVVGKRGYTF